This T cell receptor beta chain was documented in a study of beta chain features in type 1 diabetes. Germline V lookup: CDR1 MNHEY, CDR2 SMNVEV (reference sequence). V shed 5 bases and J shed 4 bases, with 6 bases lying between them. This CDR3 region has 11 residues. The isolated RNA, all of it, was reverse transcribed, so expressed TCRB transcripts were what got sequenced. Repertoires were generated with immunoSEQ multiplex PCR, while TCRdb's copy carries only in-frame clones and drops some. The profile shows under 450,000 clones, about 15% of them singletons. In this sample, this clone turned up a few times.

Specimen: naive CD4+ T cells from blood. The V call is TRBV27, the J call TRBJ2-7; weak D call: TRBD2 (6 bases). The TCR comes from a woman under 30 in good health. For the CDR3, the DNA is TGTGCCAGCAGTCGGGGGTACGAGCAGTACTTC. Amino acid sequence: CASSRGYEQYF.